This T cell receptor (beta chain) is from a study of stem cell transplantation in POMP-related autoinflammatory disease. Study-wide context: Hypothesis: faulty thymoproteasomes impair CD8+ T-cell selection, skewing TRB repertoires. Pre-transplant patients had naive-skewed CD4+ T cells and few CD8+ T cells. Whole-study results and caveats: Patients with PRAID showed a restricted number of unique TRB V-J gene pairings. Across all analyzed T-cell subsets, patients with PRAID tended toward reduced diversity and increased clonality.

For this clone: Antigen specificity is unknown.

V dropped 3 bases and J dropped 8; count of bases not matched to a gene: 7. Germline assignment: CDR1 MNHEY and CDR2 SVGAGI. This CDR3 is built from 14 residues. Assay: immunoSEQ multiplex PCR; the TCRdb copy retains only in-frame clones and omits some. The data contain approximately 1,300 clones, over 70% of them singletons. The TCR comes from a human donor with POMP-related autoinflammation and immune dysregulation (PRAID). Here the sequenced sample was Tregs from PBMCs, taken before stem cell transplantation. The gene calls are TRBV6-5 and TRBJ1-2, with 9 bases matching TRBD1. Written as DNA, the CDR3 is TGTGCCAGCAGTTATGGGACAGGGTTTTACGGCTACACCTTC. This encodes CASSYGTGFYGYTF.